Presented here are 8 T cell receptor beta chains from one specimen sequenced in a study of T cells in localized non-small cell lung cancer. The method was immunoSEQ multiplex PCR; TCRdb's version includes in-frame clones alone and lacks a portion of them. The data show under 40,000 clones, with 86% seen just once and approximately 4% held by the top ten. The sequencing used peripheral blood, collected before any cancer treatment. Receptor source: an older male donor with stage III lung adenocarcinoma.

In regard to this clone: The junction departs from germline at one end; a sequencing error may be responsible. This chain connects TRBV29-1 to TRBJ2-5; D uncertain. Germline V gives CDR1 SQVTM, CDR2 ANQGSEA. The CDR3 extends over 11 amino acids. The CDR3 region is CSGERDGTQYF. The DNA of the CDR3 is TGCAGCGGTGAACGCGACGGGACCCAGTACTTC. Drawing the rest from reference TRBV29-1 and TRBJ2-5, the complete variable domain is SAVISQKPSRDICQRGTSLTIQCQVDSQVTMMFWYRQQPGQSLTLIATANQGSEATYESGFVIDKFPISRPNLTFSTLTVSNMSPEDSSIYLCSGERDGTQYFGPGTRLLVL.

The rearrangement uses TRBV2 and TRBJ2-7; the match to TRBD1 covers 8 bases. CDR1 and CDR2 from the germline V gene are SNHLY and FYNNEI. V lost 7 bases and J lost 0; bases outside the gene matches: 8. CDR3 length equals 15 residues. The CDR3 loop is CASTSQGALSYEQYF. DNA for the CDR3: TGTGCCAGCACAAGTCAGGGGGCCCTCTCCTACGAGCAGTACTTC.

V gene TRBV12-5 combines with J gene TRBJ2-3; D is undetermined. CDR3 length equals 15 residues. CDR1 is LGHNT and CDR2 is FRNRAP in the germline V gene. V lost 0 bases to trimming and J lost 2 bases, with 9 bases between them. CDR3 sequence reads: CASGLVAEPTDTQYF. The CDR3, as DNA: TGTGCTAGTGGTTTGGTGGCAGAGCCCACAGATACGCAGTATTTT.

This clone was found once. The CDR3 coding sequence is TGTGCCAGCTCACCTGGGGGCTACACCTTC. Its translation is CASSPGGYTF. V and J are TRBV18 and TRBJ1-2; D gene unclear. V was trimmed by 3 bases and J by 8 bases, leaving 4 bases between them. Germline V lookup: CDR1 KGHSH, CDR2 LQKENI. The CDR3 spans 10 residues. The full variable domain, its missing parts supplied by reference TRBV18 and TRBJ1-2, is NAGVMQNPRHLVRRRGQEARLRCSPMKGHSHVYWYRQLPEEGLKFMVYLQKENIIDESGMPKERFSAEFPKEGPSILRIQQVVRGDSAAYFCASSPGGYTFGSGTRLTVV.

The chain joins TRBV6-1 to TRBJ1-1; tentatively, D is TRBD1 (6 bases). CDR1 MNHNS and CDR2 SASEGT come from the germline V gene. This CDR3 spans 15 amino acids. V lost 6 bases and J 1 base, leaving 15 bases between the germline ends. CDR3 protein: CASSAVTGPNTEAFF. DNA for the CDR3: TGTGCCAGCAGCGCAGTAACAGGGCCGAACACTGAAGCTTTCTTT.

This chain connects TRBV18 to TRBJ1-2; maybe TRBD1 (6 bases). V was shortened by 3 bases and J by 0 bases, with 17 bases between the two germline ends. The V gene's germline CDR1 is KGHSH and CDR2 LQKENI. The CDR3 has 17 amino acids. Here the CDR3 DNA reads TGTGCCAGCTCACCGTCAACGCGACAGGCCTCTAACTATGGCTACACCTTC. Translated, it gives CASSPSTRQASNYGYTF.

The chain has TRBV7-8 and TRBJ1-5; 9 bases align to TRBD1. Germline V gene sequence: CDR1 SGHVS, CDR2 FQNEAQ. The CDR3 is made up of 14 amino acids. V trimming: 4 bases; J trimming: 4 bases; junction bases outside the gene matches: 2. CDR3 region: CASSSGQGNQPQHF. CDR3 DNA: TGTGCCAGCAGCTCGGGACAGGGTAATCAGCCCCAGCATTTT.

The rearrangement uses TRBV11-3 and TRBJ2-1; 8 bases map to TRBD1. This CDR3 region has 17 residues. Germline assignment: CDR1 SGHNT and CDR2 YENEEA. After removal of 4 bases from V and 6 bases from J, the junction contained 14 bases not matched to a gene. The CDR3, as DNA: TGTGCCAGCAGCTCTATCGCCGGGACAGGCAATATCAATGAGCAGTTCTTC. It specifies CASSSIAGTGNINEQFF. The full variable domain, rest sourced from reference TRBV11-3 and TRBJ2-1, is EAGVVQSPRYKIIEKKQPVAFWCNPISGHNTLYWYLQNLGQGPELLIRYENEEAVDDSQLPKDRFSAERLKGVDSTLKIQPAELGDSAVYLCASSSIAGTGNINEQFFGPGTRLTVL.